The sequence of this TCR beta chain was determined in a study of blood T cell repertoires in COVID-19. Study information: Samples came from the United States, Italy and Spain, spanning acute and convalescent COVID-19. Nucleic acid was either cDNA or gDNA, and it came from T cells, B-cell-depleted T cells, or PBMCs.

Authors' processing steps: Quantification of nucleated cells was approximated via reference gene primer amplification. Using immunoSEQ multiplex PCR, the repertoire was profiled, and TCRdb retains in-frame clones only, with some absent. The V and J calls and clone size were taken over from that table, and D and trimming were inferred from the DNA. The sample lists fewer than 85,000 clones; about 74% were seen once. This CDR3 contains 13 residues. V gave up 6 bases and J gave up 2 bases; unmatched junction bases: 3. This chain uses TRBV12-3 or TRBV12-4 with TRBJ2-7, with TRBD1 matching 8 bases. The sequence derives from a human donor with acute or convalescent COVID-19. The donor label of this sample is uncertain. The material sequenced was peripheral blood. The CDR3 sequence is CASRQGVTYEQYF. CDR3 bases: TGTGCCAGCAGACAGGGGGTCACCTACGAGCAGTACTTC.